This T cell receptor beta chain was sequenced in a study of blood T cells in healthy people across ages. Overall study findings and caveats: Long-lived donors carried more naive CD4+ cells and greater diversity than aged donors.

A remark on this clonotype: Its antigen is not known.

The CDR3 covers 15 residues. A second PCR, run for about 6 to 12 cycles, used a sample-barcoded 5' primer plus a J-beta primer mix. Unique molecular identifiers of 12 random nucleotides labeled each cDNA. All samples yielded 2.5 million or more CDR3-containing paired-end reads. MiXCR, applied by TCRdb to the 5' RACE reads, yields one record per CDR3 protein. This sample has approximately 800,000 distinct CDR3 sequences; roughly 40% occur once, and the top ten carry around 13%. PBMCs, at least 6 million per sample, were isolated. This TCR came from a man aged 18 to 30 in good health. Sequencing was performed on blood. The gene calls are TRBV21-1 and TRBJ1-5. TRBV21-1 is assigned pseudogene status. Here the CDR3 DNA reads TGTGCCAGCAGCATAGGGACCCGTAGCAATCAGCCCCAGCATTTT. Its translation is CASSIGTRSNQPQHF.